This TCR beta chain was identified during a study of tumor-infiltrating lymphocytes in oesophageal squamous cell carcinoma. Germline lookup yields CDR1 MNHEY and CDR2 SVGAGI. CDR3 length: 12 residues. TCRdb called the PCR reads again in MiXCR, with one record for every CDR3 protein. The profile shows roughly 9,700 distinct CDR3 sequences, about two thirds of them singletons. The origin of this receptor is a female donor with esophageal squamous cell carcinoma. The specimen was esophageal tumor tissue. The rearrangement links TRBV6-5 to TRBJ2-5, with TRBD1 identical over 7 bases. The tail of the sequence fits TRBJ2-1 better, so the J call may be wrong. The CDR3 protein is CASTTGHNEQFF. The CDR3 nucleotides are TGTGCCAGCACGACAGGGCACAATGAGCAGTTCTTC.